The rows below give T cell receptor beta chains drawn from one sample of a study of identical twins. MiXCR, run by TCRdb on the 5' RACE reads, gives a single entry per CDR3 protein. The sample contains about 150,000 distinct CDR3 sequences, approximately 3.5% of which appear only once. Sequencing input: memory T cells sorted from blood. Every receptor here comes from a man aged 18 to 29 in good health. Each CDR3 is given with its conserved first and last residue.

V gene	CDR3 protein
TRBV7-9	CASSLDGQANQPQHF
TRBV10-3	CAIRDTGAGETQYF
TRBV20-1	CSAATPGGRVRNTEAFF
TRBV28	CASCDRENKWTSGRFNNEQFF
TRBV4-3	CASSQDWGAKNIQYF
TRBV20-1	CSARESGVMGTEAFF
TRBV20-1	CSARSAERVGGYTF
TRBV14	CASSQVKGGSNEQFF
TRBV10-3	CAISAGPQDIQYF
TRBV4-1	CASSQELTSGRVEQFF
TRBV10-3	CASMEGREWDNEQFF
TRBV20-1	CSARDPRGKNEQFF
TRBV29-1	CSVVAQLNTEAFF
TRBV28	CASSLKGAGAGGNEQFF
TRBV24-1	CATSASGSTGELFF
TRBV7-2	CAGRGTTGSYNEQFF
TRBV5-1	CASSAGLAGADTQYF
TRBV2	CASSESITARTDTQYF
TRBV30	CAWIFAGGSTGELFF
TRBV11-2	CASSYWGLTGGRTTDTQYF
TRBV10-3	CAISESTLPMSPYGYTF
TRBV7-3	CASSLTGGRAWGTEAFF
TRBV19	CASRLTENYGYTF
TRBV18	CASSPSVHSAARETQYF
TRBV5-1	CASSDQGNTEAFF
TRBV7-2	CASSWTSGNGELFF
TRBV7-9	CASSFTTGQGKYNEQFF
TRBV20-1	CSARPSSGENTGELFF
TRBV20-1	CSAPGQGGNEQFF
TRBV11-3	CASSLVDIYWGLGGRGTDTQYF
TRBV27	CASRSTGGSNQPQHF
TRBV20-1	CSLLARLSYNEQFF
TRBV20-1	CSGQPSTDTQYF
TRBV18	CASSLAGENEQYF
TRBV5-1	CASSLVGQETQYF
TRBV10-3	CAISSGRAEETQYF
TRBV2	CASSEAGGQGMNYGYTF
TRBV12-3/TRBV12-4	CASSLWGTSGNEQFF
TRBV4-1	CASSQDGPGRNSPLHF
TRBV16	CASSQSRTAKNIQYF
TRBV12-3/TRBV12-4	CASSLRQGVEEQFF
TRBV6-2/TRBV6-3	CASSSSYSNQPQHF
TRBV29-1	CSGPQAGTGELFF
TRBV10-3	CAISVAGGNTGELFF
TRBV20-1	CSARDSRVITDTQYF
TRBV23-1	CATKLASKQYF
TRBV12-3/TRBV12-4	CASSFINTIYF
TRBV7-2	CASSSTRDETQYF
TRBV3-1	CASSQRAGGPDTQYF
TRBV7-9	CASSLASGRRNNEQFF
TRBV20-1	CSARDKSGRGFNEQFF
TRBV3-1	CASSRQGRADTQYF
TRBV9	CASSVSGNAIYF